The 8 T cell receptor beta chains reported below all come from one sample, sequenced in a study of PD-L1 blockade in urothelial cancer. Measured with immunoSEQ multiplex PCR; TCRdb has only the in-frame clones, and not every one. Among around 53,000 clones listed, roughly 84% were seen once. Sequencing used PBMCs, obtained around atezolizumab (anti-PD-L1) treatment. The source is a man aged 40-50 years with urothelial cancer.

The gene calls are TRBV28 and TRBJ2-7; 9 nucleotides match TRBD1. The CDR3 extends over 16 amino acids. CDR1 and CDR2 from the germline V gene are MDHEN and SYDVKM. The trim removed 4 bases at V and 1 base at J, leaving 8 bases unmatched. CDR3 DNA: TGTGCCAGCAGTTCAGGGGGACAGGGTTCATCCTACGAGCAGTACTTC. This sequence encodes CASSSGGQGSSYEQYF.

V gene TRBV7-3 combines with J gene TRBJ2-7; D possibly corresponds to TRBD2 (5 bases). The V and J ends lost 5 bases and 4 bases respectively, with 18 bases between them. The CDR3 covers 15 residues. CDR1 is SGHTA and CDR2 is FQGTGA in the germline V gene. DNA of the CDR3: TGTGCCAGCAGCCCTGGGAGAGCGGAAGGATACGAGCAGTACTTC. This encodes CASSPGRAEGYEQYF.

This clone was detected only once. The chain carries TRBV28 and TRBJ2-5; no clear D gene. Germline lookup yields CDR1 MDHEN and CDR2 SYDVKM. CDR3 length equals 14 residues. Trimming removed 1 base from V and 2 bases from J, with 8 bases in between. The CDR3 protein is CASSLSPSQETQYF. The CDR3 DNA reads TGTGCCAGCAGTTTATCCCCCTCGCAAGAGACCCAGTACTTC.

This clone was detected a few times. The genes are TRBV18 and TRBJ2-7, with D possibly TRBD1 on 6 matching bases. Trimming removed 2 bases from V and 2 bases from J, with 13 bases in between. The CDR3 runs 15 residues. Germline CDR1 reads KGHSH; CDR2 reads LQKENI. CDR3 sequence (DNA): TGTGCCAGCTCACCAGCCGGGACACTCGCCTACGAGCAGTACTTC. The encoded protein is CASSPAGTLAYEQYF.

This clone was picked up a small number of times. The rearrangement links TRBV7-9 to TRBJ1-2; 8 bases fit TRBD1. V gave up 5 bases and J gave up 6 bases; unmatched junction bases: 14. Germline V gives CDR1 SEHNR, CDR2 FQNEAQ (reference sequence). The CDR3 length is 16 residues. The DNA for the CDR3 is TGTGCCAGCAGCCGGGTGGGCCAGACAGGGGATGATGGCTACACCTTC. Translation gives CASSRVGQTGDDGYTF.

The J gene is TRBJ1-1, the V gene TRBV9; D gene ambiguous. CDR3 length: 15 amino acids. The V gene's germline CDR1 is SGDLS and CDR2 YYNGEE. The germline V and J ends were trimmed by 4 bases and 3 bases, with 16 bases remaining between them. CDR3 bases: TGTGCCAGCAGCCCCGAGGAGGGTGAGGACACTGAAGCTTTCTTT. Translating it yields CASSPEEGEDTEAFF. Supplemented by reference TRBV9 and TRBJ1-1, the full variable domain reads DSGVTQTPKHLITATGQRVTLRCSPRSGDLSVYWYQQSLDQGLQFLIQYYNGEERAKGNILERFSAQQFPDLHSELNLSSLELGDSALYFCASSPEEGEDTEAFFGQGTRLTVV.

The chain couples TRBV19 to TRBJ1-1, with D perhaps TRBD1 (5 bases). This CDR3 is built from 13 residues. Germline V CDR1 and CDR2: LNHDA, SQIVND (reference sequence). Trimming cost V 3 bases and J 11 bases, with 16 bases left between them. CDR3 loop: CASSMRTPLSAFF. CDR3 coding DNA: TGTGCCAGTAGTATGCGGACACCCCTTAGCGCTTTCTTT.

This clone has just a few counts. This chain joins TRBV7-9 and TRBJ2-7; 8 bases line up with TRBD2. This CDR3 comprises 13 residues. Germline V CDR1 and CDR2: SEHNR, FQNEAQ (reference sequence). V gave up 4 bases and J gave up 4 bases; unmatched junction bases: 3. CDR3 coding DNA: TGTGCCAGCAGCTCGGGACTAGTTTACGAGCAGTACTTC. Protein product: CASSSGLVYEQYF.